Shown below are 12 T cell receptor beta chains from a single sample sequenced in a study of cytomegalovirus exposure and HLA in healthy donors. PCR used 60 Vbeta primers and 13 Jbeta primers. Data came from immunoSEQ multiplex PCR; TCRdb stores just in-frame clones and leaves some out. The table lists approximately 74,000 clones, roughly 60% of them singletons. Specimen: PBMCs. These receptors were taken from a man aged 30 to 39 in good health and CMV-seropositive.

The rearrangement joins TRBV30 to TRBJ1-1; D remains ambiguous. Per the germline V gene, CDR1 is GTSNPN and CDR2 is SVGIG (reference sequence). With 2 bases removed from V and 0 bases from J, the gap between germline ends came to 7 bases. The CDR3 runs to 13 residues. As DNA, the CDR3 is TGTGCCTGGAGTCGAGGAATGAACACTGAAGCTTTCTTT. Its translation is CAWSRGMNTEAFF.

This clone has just a few counts. J is TRBJ2-1 and V is TRBV7-9, with 12 positions matching TRBD2. The CDR3 is made up of 16 amino acids. Looked up from germline, CDR1 is SEHNR and CDR2 is FQNEAQ (reference sequence). V dropped 4 bases and J dropped 6; count of bases not matched to a gene: 7. The CDR3 region has the DNA TGTGCCAGCAGCTCGACCTTGACTAGCGGGGGCAATGAGCAGTTCTTC. Protein sequence: CASSSTLTSGGNEQFF.

V gene TRBV7-9 combines with J gene TRBJ2-5; 10 positions agree with TRBD2. The CDR3 runs 15 residues. Trimming cost V 2 bases and J 4 bases; bases outside gene matches: 4. In germline, CDR1 is SEHNR, CDR2 FQNEAQ (reference sequence). CDR3 sequence: CASSLTGLALETQYF. In nucleotides, the CDR3 is TGTGCCAGCAGCTTAACGGGACTAGCGCTAGAGACCCAGTACTTC.

The chain couples TRBV28 to TRBJ1-5, with unresolved D. The length of the CDR3 is 15 residues. The germline V gene encodes CDR1 MDHEN and CDR2 SYDVKM. Trimming took off 6 bases at V and 1 base at J, with 13 bases between the two ends. CDR3 protein: CASRRERRSNQPQHF. The CDR3 region has the DNA TGTGCCAGCAGGCGAGAAAGGAGAAGCAATCAGCCCCAGCATTTT.

The chain is built from TRBV5-1 and TRBJ2-7; D is undetermined. Germline V gives CDR1 SGHRS, CDR2 YFSETQ. The length of the CDR3 is 13 residues. V was pared by 3 bases and J by 2 bases, with 9 bases between. The chain's CDR3 is CASSWATTYEQYF. For the CDR3, the DNA is TGCGCCAGCAGCTGGGCGACCACCTACGAGCAGTACTTC. Based on the CDR3 plus reference TRBV5-1 and TRBJ2-7, the full variable domain is KAGVTQTPRYLIKTRGQQVTLSCSPISGHRSVSWYQQTPGQGLQFLFEYFSETQRNKGNFPGRFSGRQFSNSRSEMNVSTLELGDSALYLCASSWATTYEQYFGPGTRLTVT.

The chain has TRBV11-3 and TRBJ2-2; TRBD2 aligns across 9 bases. CDR1 and CDR2 (germline): SGHNT, YENEEA. This CDR3 is 17 amino acids long. V shed 5 bases, J shed 3 bases, and the junction held 10 bases outside the gene matches. The CDR3 DNA follows: TGTGCCAGCAGCCAGTCAGGGGCGGGAGGGGACACCGGGGAGCTGTTTTTT. It encodes CASSQSGAGGDTGELFF.

On this clone itself: A read error may produce the germline difference seen at one junction end. The CDR3 region is CASTSGGAGETQYF. In DNA form, the CDR3 reads TGTGCTAGCACCTCCGGCGGGGCGGGAGAGACCCAGTACTTC. This chain connects TRBV7-7 to TRBJ2-5; perhaps TRBD2 as D (6 bases). This CDR3 is built from 14 residues. CDR1 and CDR2 (germline): SSHAT, FNYEAQ (reference sequence). Full variable domain (missing parts from reference TRBV7-7 and TRBJ2-5): GAGVSQSPRYKVTKRGQDVTLRCDPISSHATLYWYQQALGQGPEFLTYFNYEAQPDKSGLPSDRFSAERPEGSISTLTIQRTEQRDSAMYRCASTSGGAGETQYFGPGTRLLVL.

The chain uses TRBV5-6 and TRBJ2-5; 7 bases are a match to TRBD2. After removal of 1 base from V and 5 bases from J, the junction contained 8 bases not matched to a gene. From germline, CDR1 is SGHDT and CDR2 YYEEEE. There are 15 residues in the CDR3. CDR3 sequence: CASSLLQRGGETQYF. CDR3 in DNA: TGTGCCAGCAGCTTGCTCCAGCGGGGTGGGGAGACCCAGTACTTC.

The gene calls are TRBV19 and TRBJ2-7; a weak D match, TRBD1 (5 bases). V was cut by 6 bases and J by 2 bases, with 11 bases left in between. This CDR3 is built from 13 residues. The germline CDR1 and CDR2 sequences are LNHDA and SQIVND (reference sequence). This CDR3 is CASSSGRAYEQYF. As DNA, the CDR3 is TGTGCCAGTAGCTCTGGCAGGGCCTACGAGCAGTACTTC.

The genes are TRBV11-2 and TRBJ2-3; D is perhaps TRBD2 (6 bases). Germline V gene lookup returns CDR1 SGHAT and CDR2 FQNNGV. V lost 9 bases, J lost 1 base, and 17 bases lay in between. CDR3 length: 15 residues. CDR3 nucleotides: TGTGCCAGTTTGCATTGGGGGGAGGGCACAGATACGCAGTATTTT. Its translation is CASLHWGEGTDTQYF. The full variable domain, completed using reference TRBV11-2 and TRBJ2-3, is EAGVAQSPRYKIIEKRQSVAFWCNPISGHATLYWYQQILGQGPKLLIQFQNNGVVDDSQLPKDRFSAERLKGVDSTLKIQPAKLEDSAVYLCASLHWGEGTDTQYFGPGTRLTVL.

In this sample, this clone turned up once. This chain uses TRBV7-2 with TRBJ1-1; the D gene is possibly TRBD1 (5 bases). V gave up 0 bases and J gave up 1 base, with 9 bases separating them. CDR1 SGHTA and CDR2 FQGNSA come from the germline V gene. The CDR3 loop spans 15 amino acids. The CDR3 spells CASSLAVGGNTEAFF. DNA of the CDR3: TGTGCCAGCAGCTTAGCGGTCGGGGGGAACACTGAAGCTTTCTTT.

This clone has a handful of counts. This chain uses TRBV6-4 with TRBJ2-3, with TRBD1 identical over 8 bases. Germline V gene sequence: CDR1 MRHNA, CDR2 SNTAGT. Trimming took 6 bases from V and 2 from J; bases not matched to a gene: 7. The CDR3 extends over 15 amino acids. CDR3 DNA sequence: TGTGCCAGCAGCGCTGGGACAGGAGACACAGATACGCAGTATTTT. This translates into CASSAGTGDTDTQYF.